Sequencing of this T cell receptor beta chain was carried out in a study of vaccination effects on CD4 cells after COVID-19. As concerns this clone: The antigen is unknown.

Cells that had been cultured for roughly 9 days were the source of isolated CD4+ T cells. Assay: immunoSEQ multiplex PCR; the TCRdb copy retains only in-frame clones and omits some. Altogether 50,000 to 75,000 clones are present, around 80% being singletons, with the ten largest covering 3% to 3.5%. The germline CDR1 and CDR2 sequences are MDHEN and SYDVKM. The ends were cut back, 6 bases at V and 1 base at J, with 19 bases in the middle. The CDR3 has 17 amino acids. The input for sequencing was CD4+ T cells from PBMCs cultured without peptide, taken before COVID-19 vaccination. The V and J genes are TRBV28 and TRBJ1-3, with D perhaps matching TRBD1 (5 bases). This receptor was obtained from a human donor who received a COVID-19 vaccine. This CDR3 reads CASRLSGARRSGNTIYF. DNA for the CDR3: TGTGCCAGCAGGCTGAGCGGGGCCCGAAGATCTGGAAACACCATATATTTT.